Listed here are 27 T cell receptor beta chains from one sample, sequenced in a study of cytomegalovirus exposure and HLA in healthy donors. 60 Vbeta and 13 Jbeta primers were used in PCR. Produced via immunoSEQ multiplex PCR; TCRdb's table is partial and in-frame only. The data contain approximately 190,000 clones, 75% to 90% of them singletons. Input material: PBMCs. These receptors all stem from a man aged 30 to 39 in good health and CMV-seronegative.

The gene calls are TRBV9 and TRBJ1-4, with a weak D call TRBD1 (6 bases). In germline, CDR1 is SGDLS, CDR2 YYNGEE. V lost 2 bases and J lost 8, with 10 bases in between. CDR3 length: 13 amino acids. CDR3 in amino acids: CASSVDSREKLFF. Here the CDR3 DNA reads TGTGCCAGCAGCGTGGACAGTCGAGAAAAACTGTTTTTT.

This chain uses TRBV6-1 with TRBJ2-7, with D uncertain. This CDR3 is built from 15 residues. Trimming took off 6 bases at V and 3 bases at J, with 18 bases between the two ends. Germline-derived CDR1 and CDR2 are MNHNS and SASEGT. In DNA, the CDR3 is TGTGCCAGCAGAGAATTCGCCTCTCAGTTCTACGAGCAGTACTTC. The encoded protein is CASREFASQFYEQYF.

The genes are TRBV27 and TRBJ2-3; no clear D. The CDR3 extends over 17 amino acids. Trimming removed 2 bases at V and 1 base at J, with 16 bases between. The germline V gene has CDR1 MNHEY and CDR2 SMNVEV (reference sequence). The CDR3 reads CASSLNERYRGTDTQYF. The CDR3 DNA reads as TGTGCCAGCAGTTTAAATGAGAGGTATAGAGGCACAGATACGCAGTATTTT.

V is TRBV4-2 and J is TRBJ1-1; D possibly corresponds to TRBD1 (5 bases). With 4 bases removed from V and 1 base from J, the gap between germline ends came to 10 bases. This CDR3 spans 14 amino acids. Per the germline V gene, CDR1 is LGHNA and CDR2 is YNFKEQ. CDR3 in DNA: TGTGCCAGCAGCCCCAAGGGGCCGAACACTGAAGCTTTCTTT. It codes for CASSPKGPNTEAFF.

The V gene is TRBV19, the J gene TRBJ1-5; 9 positions agree with TRBD1. With V trimmed by 4 bases and J by 5 bases, 6 bases remained unmatched. The CDR3 spans 15 residues. In germline, CDR1 is LNHDA, CDR2 SQIVND (reference sequence). The CDR3 DNA sequence: TGTGCCAGTAGTAAGGGACAGGGTTTATATCAGCCCCAGCATTTT. This gives the protein CASSKGQGLYQPQHF.

This clone was recorded only once. The chain joins TRBV2 to TRBJ1-4, with TRBD1 matching 7 bases. This CDR3 is 14 amino acids long. V shed 5 bases, J shed 5 bases, and the junction held 5 bases outside the gene matches. Germline V lookup: CDR1 SNHLY, CDR2 FYNNEI. For the CDR3, the DNA is TGTGCCAGCAGTCTACAGGGGAAGAATGAAAAACTGTTTTTT. Translation gives CASSLQGKNEKLFF.

This clone was seen once. The chain employs TRBV7-9 and TRBJ1-4; weak D call: TRBD1 (5 bases). Trimming shortened V by 6 bases and J by 3 bases, and 11 bases separated the two germline ends. The germline gives CDR1 SEHNR, CDR2 FQNEAQ (reference sequence). The CDR3 consists of 14 residues. This chain's CDR3 is CASSHGGANEKLFF. The CDR3 DNA follows: TGTGCCAGCAGTCACGGGGGGGCTAATGAAAAACTGTTTTTT.

The chain uses TRBV6-1 and TRBJ1-4; D perhaps matches TRBD1 (5 bases). V lost 0 bases to trimming and J lost 7 bases, with 9 bases between them. This CDR3 has 14 residues. Germline V gives CDR1 MNHNS, CDR2 SASEGT. CDR3 amino acids: CASSEAGAVEKLFF. CDR3 DNA: TGTGCCAGCAGTGAAGCAGGGGCGGTTGAAAAACTGTTTTTT.

This clone has more than one count but fewer than ten. The rearrangement links TRBV30 to TRBJ1-2; 8 nucleotides align to TRBD1. There are 17 residues in the CDR3. Germline V CDR1 and CDR2: GTSNPN, SVGIG (reference sequence). V was pared by 0 bases and J by 0 bases, with 9 bases of the junction left unmatched. The CDR3 nucleotides are TGTGCCTGGAGTGTAACGGGACAGGTGGTCCCTAACTATGGCTACACCTTC. Its translation is CAWSVTGQVVPNYGYTF.

V and J are TRBV4-2 and TRBJ2-3, with TRBD1 matching over 9 bases. There are 17 residues in the CDR3. The germline V gene encodes CDR1 LGHNA and CDR2 YNFKEQ. The J segment lost 3 bases and the V segment lost 3 bases, leaving 10 bases of the junction unmatched. CDR3 nucleotides: TGTGCCAGCAGCCAGCTTACACAGGGGGCAGCGACAGATACGCAGTATTTT. Protein sequence: CASSQLTQGAATDTQYF.

The CDR3 loop is CASSKSGRSYNEQFF. The DNA of the CDR3 is TGTGCCAGCAGTAAATCGGGTCGATCCTACAATGAGCAGTTCTTC. This sequence joins TRBV28 and TRBJ2-1; D gene unclear. Germline CDR1 reads MDHEN; CDR2 reads SYDVKM. The CDR3 contains 15 residues. The V end was cut by 5 bases, the J end by 1 base, with 12 bases between.

V usage is TRBV29-1 and J usage is TRBJ2-5; weak D call: TRBD1 (6 bases). The germline V gene has CDR1 SQVTM and CDR2 ANQGSEA. Trimming stripped 2 bases from V and 1 base from J, with 14 bases between. This CDR3 contains 15 residues. The CDR3 nucleotides read TGCAGCGTTGAACTCCGGACAGACTTCCAAGAGACCCAGTACTTC. This sequence encodes CSVELRTDFQETQYF. The entire variable domain, with the rest obtained from reference TRBV29-1 and TRBJ2-5, is as follows: SAVISQKPSRDICQRGTSLTIQCQVDSQVTMMFWYRQQPGQSLTLIATANQGSEATYESGFVIDKFPISRPNLTFSTLTVSNMSPEDSSIYLCSVELRTDFQETQYFGPGTRLLVL.

V gene TRBV7-8 combines with J gene TRBJ2-1; maybe TRBD2 (6 bases). Germline lookup yields CDR1 SGHVS and CDR2 FQNEAQ. The CDR3 covers 14 residues. Trimming removed 2 bases from V and 10 bases from J, with 15 bases in between. This CDR3 is CASSLIEGGREQFF. For the CDR3, the DNA is TGTGCCAGCAGCTTAATCGAGGGAGGAAGGGAGCAGTTCTTC.

This rearrangement joins TRBV4-2 to TRBJ2-3; no definite D call. This CDR3 has 17 residues. Looked up from germline, CDR1 is LGHNA and CDR2 is YNFKEQ. V was shortened by 2 bases and J by 0 bases, with 15 bases between the two germline ends. The CDR3 sequence: CASSQHSAAASTDTQYF. As DNA, the CDR3 is TGTGCCAGCAGCCAACATAGTGCGGCCGCTAGCACAGATACGCAGTATTTT.

This clone was seen just once. The V and J genes are TRBV15 and TRBJ2-7, with a weak D call TRBD1 (5 bases). V was shortened by 3 bases and J by 3 bases, with 12 bases between the two germline ends. The CDR3 covers 14 residues. Germline V gives CDR1 LNHNV, CDR2 YYDKDF (reference sequence). The CDR3 is CATSSSDRDYEQYF. DNA for the CDR3: TGTGCCACCAGCAGCTCTGACAGAGACTACGAGCAGTACTTC.

This chain links TRBV2 with TRBJ1-2; TRBD1 matches 7 bases. CDR3 size: 16 residues. The germline gives CDR1 SNHLY, CDR2 FYNNEI. After removal of 8 bases from V and 5 bases from J, the junction contained 17 bases not matched to a gene. CDR3 nucleotide sequence: TGTGCCAGCTCCGACCTAACCCGGGACAGCTCTTATGGCTACACCTTC. Its translation: CASSDLTRDSSYGYTF.

The chain combines TRBV2 with TRBJ2-6, with D perhaps matching TRBD1 (6 bases). V dropped 6 bases and J dropped 0 bases, with 9 bases sitting between them. The CDR3 consists of 15 residues. CDR1 and CDR2 from the germline V gene are SNHLY and FYNNEI. CDR3 nucleotides: TGTGCCAGCAGGCTACAGGGCTCTGGGGCCAACGTCCTGACTTTC. Translation gives CASRLQGSGANVLTF.

This chain links TRBV18 with TRBJ2-3; TRBD2 matches at 10 bases. The germline gives CDR1 KGHSH, CDR2 LQKENI. J gave up 1 base and V 6 bases, and 4 bases lay outside the gene matches. This CDR3 region has 15 residues. CDR3 nucleotide sequence: TGTGCCAGCTCGTTCGGGACTAGCGGCACAGATACGCAGTATTTT. This sequence encodes CASSFGTSGTDTQYF.

The chain joins TRBV19 to TRBJ2-1; weak D call: TRBD2 (6 bases). V lost 6 bases, J lost 9 bases, and 9 bases lay in between. The CDR3 consists of 11 residues. Per germline, CDR1 LNHDA and CDR2 SQIVND (reference sequence). CDR3 region: CASRLGGEQFF. The CDR3 DNA sequence: TGTGCCAGTAGATTGGGAGGTGAGCAGTTCTTC.

This chain uses TRBV5-1 with TRBJ1-6; weak D call: TRBD1 (6 bases). The V end was cut by 4 bases, the J end by 5 bases, with 13 bases between. Per germline, CDR1 SGHRS and CDR2 YFSETQ. This CDR3 is built from 15 residues. The CDR3 spells CASSPTGNNNSPLHF. DNA for the CDR3: TGCGCCAGCAGCCCAACAGGGAATAATAATTCACCCCTCCACTTT.

The DNA of the CDR3 is TGCGCCAGCAGCCCTGGGACCGGGACAGGGGTTTGGAATGAGCAGTTCTTC. This translates into CASSPGTGTGVWNEQFF. The chain uses TRBV4-3 and TRBJ2-1; TRBD1 aligns across 10 bases. V lost 4 bases, J lost 7 bases, and 13 bases stayed unmatched. The CDR3 loop spans 17 amino acids. Germline-derived CDR1 and CDR2 are LGHNA and YSLEER.

The chain links TRBV10-3 to TRBJ1-6; 10 bases agree with TRBD1. V shed 10 bases, J shed 3 bases, and the junction held 12 bases outside the gene matches. The CDR3 sequence is 17 residues long. Germline V gene sequence: CDR1 ENHRY, CDR2 SYGVKD. For the CDR3, the DNA is TGTGCCAGCCGGGACAGGGGTTTGTTCGGCTATAATTCACCCCTCCACTTT. As protein: CASRDRGLFGYNSPLHF.

CDR3: CASSQESGLAKNIQYF. CDR3 coding DNA: TGTGCCAGCAGCCAAGAGAGTGGGCTAGCCAAAAACATTCAGTACTTC. The chain couples TRBV4-2 to TRBJ2-4, with D uncertain. The CDR3 length is 16 residues. The germline V gene encodes CDR1 LGHNA and CDR2 YNFKEQ. The V end lost 0 bases, the J end lost 0 bases, and 9 bases lay between the germline ends.

The chain joins TRBV29-1 to TRBJ2-1, with 14 bases matching TRBD2. V lost 3 bases to trimming and J lost 9 bases; unmatched junction nucleotides: 4. The CDR3 spans 14 residues. In germline, CDR1 is SQVTM, CDR2 ANQGSEA. CDR3 in DNA: TGCAGCGTTGAGACTAGCGGGAGGGCGTTTGAGCAGTTCTTC. It encodes CSVETSGRAFEQFF.

This sequence joins TRBV19 and TRBJ1-4; D is unresolved. The CDR3 runs to 12 residues. Germline values: CDR1 LNHDA, CDR2 SQIVND (reference sequence). The V and J ends lost 6 bases and 7 bases respectively, with 9 bases between them. The CDR3 region has the DNA TGTGCCAGTAGAGTTGAGAGTGAAAAACTGTTTTTT. Its translation: CASRVESEKLFF.

This sequence joins TRBV7-9 and TRBJ2-2, with D possibly TRBD2 on 6 matching bases. CDR1 and CDR2 from the germline V gene are SEHNR and FQNEAQ (reference sequence). Trimming cost V 5 bases and J 7 bases, with 17 bases left between them. This CDR3 contains 15 residues. The CDR3 DNA is TGTGCCAGCAGCCCCCCGGGGGACGGGGGCGGGGAGCTGTTTTTT. It codes for CASSPPGDGGGELFF.

The chain recombines TRBV28 with TRBJ2-5; the match to TRBD1 covers 11 bases. Per germline, CDR1 MDHEN and CDR2 SYDVKM. This CDR3 is 16 amino acids long. V was pared by 5 bases and J by 7 bases, with 12 bases of the junction left unmatched. This chain's CDR3 is CASSPTLLGTGGTQYF. The CDR3 DNA reads TGTGCCAGCAGTCCTACCCTTCTTGGGACAGGGGGGACCCAGTACTTC.